The 3 T cell receptor beta chains presented below share a single source sample, sequenced in a study of spatial heterogeneity in lung cancer. Time point specified: blood at routine non-recurrence follow-up after resection. TCRdb reprocessed the 5' RACE reads via MiXCR and lists one record per CDR3 protein. The sample records just over 70,000 distinct CDR3 sequences, 8% to 9% being singletons. The sequencing here drew on PBMCs, taken at follow-up. These receptors were collected from a female donor with early-stage non-small cell lung cancer.

The chain links TRBV20-1 to TRBJ1-2; D is uncertain. This CDR3 comprises 14 residues. Germline lookup yields CDR1 DFQATT and CDR2 SNEGSKA (reference sequence). V was cut by 8 bases and J by 9 bases, with 25 bases left in between. The CDR3 spells CSLPGQEVLRSYTF. The CDR3 DNA is TGCAGTCTACCGGGCCAGGAGGTTCTTAGAAGCTACACCTTC.

This clonotype was recorded at least ten times. CDR3: CASSLVTKYNEQFF. The CDR3 bases are TGTGCCAGCAGTTTGGTCACTAAATACAATGAGCAGTTCTTC. This rearrangement joins TRBV28 to TRBJ2-1; D uncertain. Germline CDR1 MDHEN, CDR2 SYDVKM. V lost 3 bases to trimming and J lost 4 bases, with 10 bases between them. This CDR3 spans 14 amino acids.

In its sample, this clonotype was seen many times. V gene TRBV20-1 combines with J gene TRBJ1-6; tentative D call: TRBD1 (5 bases). The CDR3 length is 18 residues. In germline, CDR1 is DFQATT, CDR2 SNEGSKA (reference sequence). V lost 1 base, J lost 9 bases, and 25 bases lay in between. In nucleotides, the CDR3 is TGCAGTGCTAGAGGGGGGAAGCCGACGACAAGGGTCGCTTCACCCCTCCACTTT. Protein: CSARGGKPTTRVASPLHF.